The 8 T cell receptor beta chains below all came from one sample that was sequenced in a study of T-cell reconstitution after alpha-beta-depleted transplantation in children. Researchers prepared the TCRbeta library using unique molecular identifiers, the study reports. A single record per CDR3 protein comes from TCRdb applying MiXCR to the PCR reads. There are 750,000 to 950,000 distinct CDR3 sequences in the sample; about 15% occur only once, and roughly 4.8% lies in the top ten. The sequences come from PBMCs, mostly from graft donor cells, collected 360 days after TCRalphabeta/CD19-depleted stem cell transplant. The receptors derive from a male patient younger than 18 who had a stem cell transplant for acute lymphoblastic leukemia, so the T cells may come from the graft donor.

This chain joins TRBV10-1 and TRBJ2-7; TRBD2 is a possible D gene (6 bases). Germline V gene sequence: CDR1 WNHNN, CDR2 SYGVQD (reference sequence). V was pared by 1 base and J by 5 bases, with 21 bases between. The CDR3 has 17 residues. The CDR3 spells CASSEFGRSGVWHEQYF. The CDR3 bases are TGCGCCAGCAGTGAGTTCGGGAGATCGGGCGTCTGGCACGAGCAGTACTTC.

This clonotype was recorded at least ten times. This sequence joins TRBV10-3 and TRBJ1-5, with 8 bases matching TRBD1. The CDR3 covers 15 residues. In germline, CDR1 is ENHRY, CDR2 SYGVKD. V shed 2 bases and J 5 bases; nucleotides not matched to a gene: 5. The CDR3 DNA reads TGTGCCATCAGTGAGGGCAGGGGGCGCGATCAGCCCCAGCATTTT. It translates to CAISEGRGRDQPQHF.

The chain uses TRBV5-1 and TRBJ2-5; TRBD1 agrees at 8 bases. The ends lost 0 bases at V and 5 bases at J; junction bases unmatched: 6. The germline gives CDR1 SGHRS, CDR2 YFSETQ. The CDR3 spans 15 residues. The CDR3 DNA sequence: TGCGCCAGCAGCTTGGAGCCAGGGGGCATGGAGACCCAGTACTTC. Encoded protein: CASSLEPGGMETQYF.

This clonotype was seen a handful of times. The J gene is TRBJ1-5, the V gene TRBV12-5; maybe TRBD1 (5 bases). The length of the CDR3 is 16 residues. From germline, CDR1 is LGHNT and CDR2 FRNRAP. Deletions cut 0 bases from V and 1 base from J, with 10 bases between. The CDR3 DNA follows: TGTGCTAGTGGTTTGGTACTCGGGGGGAGCAATCAGCCCCAGCATTTT. This codes for CASGLVLGGSNQPQHF.

This clonotype was picked up a small number of times. CDR3 protein: CASSLGGGPGYEQYF. For the CDR3, the DNA is TGCGCCAGCAGCTTGGGGGGCGGGCCTGGCTACGAGCAGTACTTC. J is TRBJ2-7 and V is TRBV5-1; either TRBD1 or TRBD2 may fit D (5 bases each). Trimming shortened V by 0 bases and J by 3 bases, and 13 bases separated the two germline ends. This CDR3 has 15 amino acids. Germline loops: CDR1 SGHRS, CDR2 YFSETQ. Full variable domain (missing parts from reference TRBV5-1 and TRBJ2-7): KAGVTQTPRYLIKTRGQQVTLSCSPISGHRSVSWYQQTPGQGLQFLFEYFSETQRNKGNFPGRFSGRQFSNSRSEMNVSTLELGDSALYLCASSLGGGPGYEQYFGPGTRLTVT.

This clonotype was counted a few times. J is TRBJ2-1 and V is TRBV5-1; D is unresolved. Germline V lookup: CDR1 SGHRS, CDR2 YFSETQ. V was clipped by 4 bases and J by 5 bases, with 22 bases between them. The CDR3 spans 17 residues. The CDR3 region has the DNA TGCGCCAGCAGCCACCGCCTCGGCTACCATTCCAACAATGAGCAGTTCTTC. Translating gives CASSHRLGYHSNNEQFF.

The chain couples TRBV3-1 to TRBJ2-1; possibly TRBD2 for D (6 bases). Germline V gives CDR1 LGHDT, CDR2 YNNKEL (reference sequence). This CDR3 is built from 13 residues. V was clipped by 5 bases and J by 4 bases, with 9 bases between them. In DNA form, the CDR3 reads TGTGCCAGCAGCGCGGGACCTTACAATGAGCAGTTCTTC. Its translation: CASSAGPYNEQFF.

This clonotype turned up a few times. The V call is TRBV20-1, the J call TRBJ2-5; D perhaps matches TRBD2 (6 bases). Trimming removed 1 base from V and 5 bases from J, with 20 bases in between. The germline gives CDR1 DFQATT, CDR2 SNEGSKA (reference sequence). This CDR3 has 16 amino acids. The CDR3 region is CSARAPGRLVWETQYF. The CDR3 region has the DNA TGCAGTGCTAGAGCTCCGGGCCGACTAGTCTGGGAGACCCAGTACTTC.